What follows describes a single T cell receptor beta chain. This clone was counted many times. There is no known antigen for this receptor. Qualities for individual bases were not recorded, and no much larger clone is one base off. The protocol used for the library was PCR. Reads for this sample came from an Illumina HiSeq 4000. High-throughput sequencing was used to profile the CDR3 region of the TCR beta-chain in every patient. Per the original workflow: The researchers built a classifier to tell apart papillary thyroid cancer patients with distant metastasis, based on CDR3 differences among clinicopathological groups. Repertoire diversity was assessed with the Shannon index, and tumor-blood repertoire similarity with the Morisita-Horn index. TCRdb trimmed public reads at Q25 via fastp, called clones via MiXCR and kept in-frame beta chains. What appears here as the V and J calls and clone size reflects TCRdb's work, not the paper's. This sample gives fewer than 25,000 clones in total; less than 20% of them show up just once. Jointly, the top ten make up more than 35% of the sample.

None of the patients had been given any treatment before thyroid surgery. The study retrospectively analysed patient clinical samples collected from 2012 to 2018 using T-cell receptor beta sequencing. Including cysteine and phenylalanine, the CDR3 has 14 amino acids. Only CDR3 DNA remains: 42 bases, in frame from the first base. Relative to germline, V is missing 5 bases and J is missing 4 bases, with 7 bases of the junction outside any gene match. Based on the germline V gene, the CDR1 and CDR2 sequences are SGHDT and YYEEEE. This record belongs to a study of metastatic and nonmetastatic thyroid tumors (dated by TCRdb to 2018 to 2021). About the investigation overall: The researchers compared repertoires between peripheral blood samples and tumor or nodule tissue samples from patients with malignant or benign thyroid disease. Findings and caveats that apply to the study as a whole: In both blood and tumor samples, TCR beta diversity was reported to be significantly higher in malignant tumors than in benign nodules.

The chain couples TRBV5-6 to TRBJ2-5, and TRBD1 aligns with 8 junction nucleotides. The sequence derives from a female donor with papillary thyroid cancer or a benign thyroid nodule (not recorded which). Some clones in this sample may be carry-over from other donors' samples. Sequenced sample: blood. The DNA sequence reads TGTGCCAGCAGTACCGACAGGGGAGGAGAGACCCAGTACTTC. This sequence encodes CASSTDRGGETQYF.